This T cell receptor (beta chain) originates from a study of T cell responses to AZD1222 COVID-19 vaccine. The V end lost 4 bases, the J end lost 1 base, and 11 bases lay between the germline ends. This CDR3 has 14 amino acids. Per the germline V gene, CDR1 is SGHKS and CDR2 is YYEKEE (reference sequence). Study outcomes and limitations: Reportedly, nearly half the spike-specific TCRs target unmutated variant regions. Donors in the cohort were predominantly white British and more often female, and clonal diversity was possibly underestimated. Two AZD1222 doses significantly raised spike-specific TCR breadth and depth over controls.

Libraries were prepared by immunoSEQ multiplex PCR; TCRdb keeps only in-frame clonotypes and omits some of them. The sample lists roughly 150,000 clones; roughly 90% were seen once. For this clone: Its antigen is as yet unknown.

This receptor was taken from an adult who received the AZD1222 COVID-19 vaccine. This material consisted of peripheral blood, taken 28 days after the second AZD1222 dose. V and J are TRBV5-5 and TRBJ1-1; tentative D call: TRBD1 (5 bases). CDR3 in DNA: TGTGCCAGCAGCCTGGCGCAGGGGAACACTGAAGCTTTCTTT. It translates to CASSLAQGNTEAFF.